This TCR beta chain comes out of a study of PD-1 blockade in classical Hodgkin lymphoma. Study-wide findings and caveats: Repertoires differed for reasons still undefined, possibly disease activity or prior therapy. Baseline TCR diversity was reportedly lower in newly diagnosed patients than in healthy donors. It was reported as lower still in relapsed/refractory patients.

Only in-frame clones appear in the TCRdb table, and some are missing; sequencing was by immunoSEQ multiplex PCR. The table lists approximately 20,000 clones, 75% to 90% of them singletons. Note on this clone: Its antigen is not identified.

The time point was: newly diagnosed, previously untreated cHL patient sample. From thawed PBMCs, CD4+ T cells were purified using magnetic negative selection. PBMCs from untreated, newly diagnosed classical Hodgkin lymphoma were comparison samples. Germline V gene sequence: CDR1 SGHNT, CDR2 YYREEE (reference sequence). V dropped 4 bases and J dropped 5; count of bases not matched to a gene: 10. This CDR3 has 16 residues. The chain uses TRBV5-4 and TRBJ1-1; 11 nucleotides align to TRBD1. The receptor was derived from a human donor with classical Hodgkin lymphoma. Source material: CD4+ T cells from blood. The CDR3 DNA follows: TGTGCCAGCAGCACTAGGACAGGGGGCGCTTGGACTGAAGCTTTCTTT. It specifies CASSTRTGGAWTEAFF.